Sequencing of this T cell receptor (beta chain) was carried out in a study of blood T cells in healthy people across ages. Points from the study as a whole: The study found TCR beta diversity correlated strongly with naive T cell percentage. Diversity estimated from one million T cells was considered an underestimate.

This CDR3 has 16 amino acids. Trimming at V came to 3 bases and at J to 5 bases, leaving 9 bases not matched to a gene. The germline V gene encodes CDR1 ENHRY and CDR2 SYGVKD. The table lists this clonotype with many counts. No antigen is known for it. Then a second PCR, running about 7 to 11 cycles, was carried out with a sample-barcoded 5' primer and a J-beta primer mix. TCRdb re-called the 5' RACE reads with MiXCR, one entry per CDR3 protein. The data contain more than 750,000 distinct CDR3 sequences, roughly 28% of them singletons. These data also formed part of another study, on T cells of mothers and their children.

The chain links TRBV10-3 to TRBJ2-5, with 10 bases lining up with TRBD1. Sequenced: blood. This sequence was found in a woman aged 40 to 55 in good health. The CDR3 coding sequence is TGTGCCATCAGTGATAGGTCGACAGGGGGCATGGAGACCCAGTACTTC. Protein sequence: CAISDRSTGGMETQYF.